A single sample is the source of the 2 T cell receptor beta chains below, sequenced in a study of cytomegalovirus exposure and HLA in healthy donors. The study ran its PCR with 60 Vbeta and 13 Jbeta primers. The assay was immunoSEQ multiplex PCR, and TCRdb's table has in-frame clones only and misses some. Counted here are 150,000 to 200,000 clones, 65% to 70% occurring once; the ten biggest clones make up about 9.4%. The sequencing sample was made of PBMCs. Source of these receptors: a man between 25 and 39 years old in good health and CMV-seropositive.

J is TRBJ1-4 and V is TRBV27; D is undetermined. Between the trimmed V and J ends, which lost 4 bases and 3 bases, there was a span of 21 bases. In germline, CDR1 is MNHEY, CDR2 SMNVEV (reference sequence). This CDR3 contains 18 residues. CDR3 loop: CASSSHPLQRGSNEKLFF. CDR3 nucleotide sequence: TGTGCCAGCAGTTCCCACCCTCTCCAACGCGGGTCTAATGAAAAACTGTTTTTT.

V usage is TRBV6-6 and J usage is TRBJ1-2; D unclear. Between the trimmed V and J ends, which lost 5 bases and 4 bases, there was a span of 11 bases. CDR3 length: 13 residues. Per the germline V gene, CDR1 is MNHNY and CDR2 is SVGAGI (reference sequence). The CDR3 region is CASSASLIYGYTF. For the CDR3, the DNA is TGTGCCAGCAGTGCGTCCCTAATCTATGGCTACACCTTC.